This TCR beta chain was recorded in a study of cytomegalovirus exposure and HLA in healthy donors (dated by TCRdb to the late 2010s). Broadly, across the study: In an earlier analysis of under 600 of the donors, roughly 300 Gb of sequence data and 100 million or so unique TCR beta sequences from roughly 180 million T cells were reported. Roughly 300 gigabases of sequencing data and 91 million or so unique TCR sequences made up an early release that covered 500 to 700 HLA-typed donors. Of the roughly 390 genotyped donors, approximately 81% were placed in the genetic ancestry cluster associated with self-reported Caucasian donors. The study aimed to test whether signatures of past pathogen exposure could be identified by cataloging public T cell receptors. The T cell repertoires of 700 or so subjects were profiled by immunosequencing and related to cytomegalovirus serostatus. A separate validation cohort of 100 to 150 different subjects was used in addition to the roughly 640-subject first cohort. High-throughput TCR immunosequencing, statistical association of individual TCRs with disease status, and machine learning were combined to predict cytomegalovirus infection status. To study patterns of TCR occurrence, a later analysis re-analyzed previously published TCR beta repertoires from 500 to 850 donors and added high-resolution HLA genotyping. In the later analysis, no new phenotypic data were used to find candidate immune exposures; instead, reliance was placed on TCR beta sequences and their occurrence across donors. An earlier analysis of several hundred of the donors used high-throughput TCR beta sequencing to judge whether each TCR beta V gene segment behaved as functional or pseudogenic. Donor age, sex, ethnicity and CMV serostatus were compiled alongside the repertoire data. In a later genetic analysis, genome-wide SNP genotypes for about 55% of the 666 donors were used, and that subset was treated as a discovery cohort. All discovery cohort repertoires had been generated using a single sequencing platform. Class I and class II HLA loci were covered by the typing at four-digit resolution. Typing coverage differed by locus: A, B, C, DRB1 and DQB1 were typed in roughly 629-640 donors, DQA1 in about 510, DPA1 in approximately 600, and DPB1 in around 440. Roughly 5 DR-DQ haplotypes were handled as single units for association and clustering because linkage in the cohort was strong. On average, around 240,000 unique TCR beta nucleotide sequences were sequenced per donor among a few hundred genotyped donors of the cohort, with roughly 18% of those sequences being non-productive. On the study overall, not on this receptor specifically: The classifier was reported to diagnose cytomegalovirus status with high specificity and sensitivity in both the original cohort and the validation cohort. The authors suggested that the approach could potentially be extended to other disease states and immunological phenotypes. The only immune exposure information available for the cohort was CMV serostatus. A few of the identified cytomegalovirus-associated TCR beta chains were confirmed in vitro to be specific for cytomegalovirus antigens. A further reported finding was that TCR beta sequences accurately predicted the HLA-A and HLA-B alleles for most subjects in the first cohort. A group of highly shared sequence variants was considered likely to be a technical artifact of the sequencing pipeline. In an earlier analysis of 587 of the donors, most TCR beta V segments appeared in productive rearrangements about 87% or about 30% of the time, broadly matching IMGT annotations. In a later analysis, several top co-occurrence clusters were reported to appear linked to parvovirus B19, influenza, CMV and Epstein-Barr virus. In a later analysis, TCR association rates were found to vary across HLA loci, with the most associated TCRs seen for DRB1 alleles and the fewest for HLA-C alleles. This cohort had only TCR beta chains sequenced, and the lack of alpha or paired-chain data limited which features could be detected. In the study, approximately 160 TCR beta chains were listed as associated with cytomegalovirus. A later analysis found that most CMV-associated TCR beta chains appeared HLA-restricted, with HLA associations seemingly driven largely by CMV exposure. Some IMGT-functional V segments, including TRBV6-2 and TRBV6-3, could not be distinguished by the 87-base-pair reads and were therefore excluded. A later genetic analysis associated a missense DCLRE1C variant with V-gene and J-gene trimming of TCR beta chains, and an independent cohort replicated the association. Across donors, most TCR sequences were observed very rarely, whereas some public TCRs were present in many individuals. In a later analysis, 16,951 TCR beta sequences were associated with specific HLA alleles at a false discovery rate of 0.05. A later genetic analysis reported fewer N-insertions in productive TCRs among donors in an Asian-associated ancestry cluster than the approximately 670-donor mean. Assigning TCR associations to individual alleles was difficult when HLA alleles, especially DR and DQ, strongly co-occurred. Compared with equally common non-associated chains, HLA-associated TCR beta chains in a later analysis were more clonally expanded and had lower generation probabilities. Sequencing depth was assumed to be roughly uniform across donors in the presence/absence analyses, though that assumption may not hold. Because some donors lacked HLA typing at each locus, the association tests relied only on the typed subset. Correlated functional status among segregating V segments might be attributable to linkage disequilibrium, but an unknown experimental factor could not be ruled out. Because counts were too low, seventeen rarely observed V segments, including chromosome 9 orphons, were left out of the earlier analysis of approximately 580 of the donors.

The library was produced with the immunoSEQ multiplex PCR assay. For the multiplex PCR, a mixture combining 60 forward primers for TCR Vbeta segments and 13 reverse primers for TCR Jbeta segments was used. The CDR3 region of rearranged TCR beta genes was amplified from genomic DNA with a multiplex PCR assay. The Illumina HiSeq System was used to sequence the amplified TCR beta libraries as 87-base-pair reads. The authors processed their data as follows. In a later analysis, some 80 million unique TCR beta chains were counted across the 650 to 700 repertoires, and approximately 11 million of these chains were shared by at least two donors. Raw reads were error-corrected and collapsed into unique sequences with a nearest-neighbor algorithm that merged closely related sequences to remove PCR and sequencing errors. Alignment of CDR3 sequences to IMGT reference sequences was used to assign V, D and J gene segments. For a sequence to be retained, a match of at least six nucleotides was required to both a V gene segment and a J gene segment. Rearrangements were called productive when the CDR3 lacked stop codons and stayed in frame with V and J; all others were non-productive. Following IMGT convention, CDR3 was defined as the stretch from the second conserved V-encoded cysteine up to the conserved J-encoded phenylalanine. The earlier analysis of 550 to 650 of the donors excluded any sequence lacking an unambiguous match to a single V gene segment. An earlier analysis of just under 600 of the donors called V segments functional above 56.7% productive rearrangements and segregating when the between-donor standard deviation exceeded 5%. A statistical classification framework was built to diagnose cytomegalovirus status from the catalog of TCR beta chain sequences. In a later analysis, V and J genes were assigned by comparing TCR nucleotide sequences against IMGT/GENE-DB human TR gene sequences. The TCRdist pipeline was used in a later analysis to assign CDR3 sequences and most-parsimonious VDJ recombination scenarios. In a later analysis, each TCR beta chain was defined by its CDR3 amino acid sequence together with its V-gene family, and reads lacking a unique V-gene family were excluded. As a way to deal with suspected cross-contamination and a sequencing artifact, a later analysis dropped 450 to 600 nucleotide sequences that were highly shared and had low generation probability. For each public chain, a later analysis derived a clonal expansion index from normalized ranks of inferred template counts within each repertoire. In a later analysis, generation probabilities were computed with a VDJ recombination model fitted to out-of-frame rearrangements, and the resulting probabilities were checked against IGoR. A later analysis scored TCR-TCR, TCR-HLA and TCR-CMV co-occurrence with hypergeometric tests, applying a repertoire-size bias correction to TCR pairs. In a later analysis, false discovery rates were estimated by permuting HLA or CMV assignments 20 times. In a later analysis, co-occurring TCRs were grouped using DBSCAN, and TCRdist sequence similarity was added for clustering within HLA-allele-positive subsets. For co-occurrence clustering, repertoires with fewer than 30,000 or more than 120,000 public chains were excluded, along with about five repertoires with anomalous nucleotide sharing. TCRdb re-hosts the immuneACCESS table, in-frame sequences only. Its copies lack some clones; in the studies checked, an unresolved V gene accounts for under half of them, and the cause for the rest is not known. That table is the source of V, J and clone size, and D and trimming were worked out from the DNA. This sample holds some 140,000 clones; about 78% were observed only once. Roughly 4% of the sample is in the top ten clones.

From cysteine to phenylalanine, the CDR3 is 15 amino acids long. Of the read, only the CDR3 DNA is kept; its 45 bases are in frame from base 1. Based on the germline V gene, the CDR1 and CDR2 sequences are SNHLY and FYNNEI. Trimming takes 2 bases from V and 4 bases from J, and the germline ends sit 14 bases apart. The cohort was made up of several hundred healthy bone marrow donors. Cohort members were all nominally healthy when sampled, although unrecorded immune exposures were likely present. The donor was CMV seropositive and belonged to the group of 250 to 300 seropositive cohort members. Each donor provided a peripheral blood sample, and peripheral blood mononuclear cells were used for TCR beta sequencing. Genomic DNA was extracted from the blood cell samples with the Qiagen DNeasy Blood Extraction Kit. With regard to this clone: The clone's antigen remains unknown. Base qualities are not at hand, and no much larger clone is one base apart.

This receptor was identified in a man aged 45-60 years in good health and CMV-seropositive. This chain joins TRBV2 to TRBJ1-2, with a weak D call of TRBD1 (5 bases match). Sequenced: PBMCs. The DNA sequence is as follows: TGTGCCAGCAGTGAAAATTTCAGGGTGGGCTATGGCTACACCTTC. Its product reads: CASSENFRVGYGYTF.